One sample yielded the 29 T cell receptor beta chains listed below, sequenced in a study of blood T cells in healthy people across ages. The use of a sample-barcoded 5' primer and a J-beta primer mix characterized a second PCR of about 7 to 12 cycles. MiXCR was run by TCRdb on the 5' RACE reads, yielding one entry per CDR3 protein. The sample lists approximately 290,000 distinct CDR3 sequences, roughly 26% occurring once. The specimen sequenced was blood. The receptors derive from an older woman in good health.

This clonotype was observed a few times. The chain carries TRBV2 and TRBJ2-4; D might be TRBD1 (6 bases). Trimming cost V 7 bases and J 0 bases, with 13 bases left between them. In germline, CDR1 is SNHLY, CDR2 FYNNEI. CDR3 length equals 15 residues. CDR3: CASTRQALAKNIQYF. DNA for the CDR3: TGTGCCAGCACCAGACAGGCCCTAGCCAAAAACATTCAGTACTTC.

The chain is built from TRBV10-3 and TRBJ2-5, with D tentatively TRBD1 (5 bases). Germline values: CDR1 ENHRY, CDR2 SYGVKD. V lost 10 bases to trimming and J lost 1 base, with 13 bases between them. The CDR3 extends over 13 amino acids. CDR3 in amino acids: CATSDSTQETQYF. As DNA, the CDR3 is TGTGCCACCTCAGACAGTACCCAAGAGACCCAGTACTTC.

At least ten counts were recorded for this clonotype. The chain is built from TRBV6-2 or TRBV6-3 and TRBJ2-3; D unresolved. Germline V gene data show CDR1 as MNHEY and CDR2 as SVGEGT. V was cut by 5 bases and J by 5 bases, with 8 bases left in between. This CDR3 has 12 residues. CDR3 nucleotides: TGTGCCAGCAGTCCTACGGTAGATACGCAGTATTTT. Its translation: CASSPTVDTQYF.

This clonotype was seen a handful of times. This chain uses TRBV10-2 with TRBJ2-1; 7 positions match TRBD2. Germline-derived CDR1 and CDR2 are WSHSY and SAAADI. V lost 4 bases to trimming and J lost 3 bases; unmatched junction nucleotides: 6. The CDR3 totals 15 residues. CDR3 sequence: CASSGAGRVYNEQFF. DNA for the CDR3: TGCGCCAGCAGTGGAGCGGGAAGGGTCTACAATGAGCAGTTCTTC.

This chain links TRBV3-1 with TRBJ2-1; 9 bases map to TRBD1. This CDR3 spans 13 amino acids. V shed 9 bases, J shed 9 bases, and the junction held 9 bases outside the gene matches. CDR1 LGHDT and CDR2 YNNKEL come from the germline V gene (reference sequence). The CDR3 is CASGDRALVEQFF. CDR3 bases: TGTGCCAGTGGGGACAGGGCACTTGTTGAGCAGTTCTTC.

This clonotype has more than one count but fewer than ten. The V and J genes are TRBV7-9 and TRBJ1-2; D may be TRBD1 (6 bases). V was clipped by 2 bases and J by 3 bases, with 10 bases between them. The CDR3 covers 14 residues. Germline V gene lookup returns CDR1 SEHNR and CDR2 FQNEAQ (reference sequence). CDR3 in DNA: TGTGCCAGCAGCTTAAGGGGGTCGGACTATGGCTACACCTTC. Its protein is CASSLRGSDYGYTF.

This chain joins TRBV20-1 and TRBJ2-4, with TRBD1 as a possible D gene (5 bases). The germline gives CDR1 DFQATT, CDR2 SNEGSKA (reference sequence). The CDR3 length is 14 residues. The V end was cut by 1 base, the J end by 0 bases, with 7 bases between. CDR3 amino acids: CSARVTGAKNIQYF. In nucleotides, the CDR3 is TGCAGTGCTAGAGTAACAGGAGCCAAAAACATTCAGTACTTC.

The CDR3 DNA is TGTGCCAGCAGCCCCCGACAGGCCGCAACAGATACGCAGTATTTT. This translates into CASSPRQAATDTQYF. The chain recombines TRBV5-6 with TRBJ2-3; D perhaps matches TRBD1 (6 bases). The CDR3 has 15 residues. In germline, CDR1 is SGHDT, CDR2 YYEEEE. V was trimmed by 4 bases and J by 3 bases, leaving 15 bases between them.

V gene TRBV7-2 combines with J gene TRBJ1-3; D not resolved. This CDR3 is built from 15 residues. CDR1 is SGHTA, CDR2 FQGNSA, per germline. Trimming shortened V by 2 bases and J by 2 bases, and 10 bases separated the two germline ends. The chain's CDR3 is CASSLNPQAGNTIYF. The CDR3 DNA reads TGTGCCAGCAGCTTAAATCCCCAGGCTGGAAACACCATATATTTT.

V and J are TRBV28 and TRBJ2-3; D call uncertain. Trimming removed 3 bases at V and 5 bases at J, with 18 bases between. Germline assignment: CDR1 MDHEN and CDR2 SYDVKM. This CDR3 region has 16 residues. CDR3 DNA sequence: TGTGCCAGCAGTTTCGGAGCGAGAGTGATGGAAGATACGCAGTATTTT. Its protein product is CASSFGARVMEDTQYF.

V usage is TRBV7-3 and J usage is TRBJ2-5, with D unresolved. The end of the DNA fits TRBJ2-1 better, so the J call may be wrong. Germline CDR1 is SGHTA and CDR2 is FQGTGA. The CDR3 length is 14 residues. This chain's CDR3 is CASSLVGSSNEQFF. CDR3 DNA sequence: TGTGCCAGCAGCTTAGTTGGCAGCTCAAATGAGCAGTTCTTC.

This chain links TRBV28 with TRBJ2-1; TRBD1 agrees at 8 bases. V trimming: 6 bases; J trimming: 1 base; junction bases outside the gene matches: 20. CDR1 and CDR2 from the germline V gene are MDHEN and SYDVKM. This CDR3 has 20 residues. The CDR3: CASSPGWPGGGRGSYNEQFF. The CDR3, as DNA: TGTGCCAGCAGCCCTGGGTGGCCAGGGGGCGGCAGGGGGTCCTACAATGAGCAGTTCTTC. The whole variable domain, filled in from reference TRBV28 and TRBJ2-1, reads DVKVTQSSRYLVKRTGEKVFLECVQDMDHENMFWYRQDPGLGLRLIYFSYDVKMKEKGDIPEGYSVSREKKERFSLILESASTNQTSMYLCASSPGWPGGGRGSYNEQFFGPGTRLTVL.

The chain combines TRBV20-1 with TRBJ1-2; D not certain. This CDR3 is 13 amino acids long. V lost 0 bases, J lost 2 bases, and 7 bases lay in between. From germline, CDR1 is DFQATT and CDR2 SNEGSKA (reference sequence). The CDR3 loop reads CSARDAENYGYTF. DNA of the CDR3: TGCAGTGCTAGAGACGCGGAGAACTATGGCTACACCTTC.

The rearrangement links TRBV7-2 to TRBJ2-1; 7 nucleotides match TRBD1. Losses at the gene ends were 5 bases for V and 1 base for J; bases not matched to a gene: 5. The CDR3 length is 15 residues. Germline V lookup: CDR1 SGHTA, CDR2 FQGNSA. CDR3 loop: CASSTYRGSYNEQFF. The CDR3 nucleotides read TGTGCCAGCAGCACATACAGGGGATCCTACAATGAGCAGTTCTTC.

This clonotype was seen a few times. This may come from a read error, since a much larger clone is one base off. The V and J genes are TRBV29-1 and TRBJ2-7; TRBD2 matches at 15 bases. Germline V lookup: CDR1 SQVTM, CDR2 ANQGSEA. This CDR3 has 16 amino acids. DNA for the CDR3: TGCAGCGTTGATAATTCAGGGACTAGCGGGAGGTACGGGCAGTACTTC. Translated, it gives CSVDNSGTSGRYGQYF.

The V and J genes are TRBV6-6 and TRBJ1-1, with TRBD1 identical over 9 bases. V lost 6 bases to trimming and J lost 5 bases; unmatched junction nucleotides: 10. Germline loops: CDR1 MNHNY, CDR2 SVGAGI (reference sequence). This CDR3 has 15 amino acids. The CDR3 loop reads CASSRTQGALTEAFF. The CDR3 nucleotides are TGTGCCAGCAGCAGAACACAGGGGGCTTTGACTGAAGCTTTCTTT.

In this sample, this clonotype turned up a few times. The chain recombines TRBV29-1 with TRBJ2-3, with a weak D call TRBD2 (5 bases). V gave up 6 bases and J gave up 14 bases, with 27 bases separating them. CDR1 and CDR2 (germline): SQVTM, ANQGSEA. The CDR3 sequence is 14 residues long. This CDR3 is CSVTLVGGSPLVYF. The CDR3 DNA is TGCAGCGTGACGCTAGTCGGCGGGTCCCCTTTAGTGTATTTT.

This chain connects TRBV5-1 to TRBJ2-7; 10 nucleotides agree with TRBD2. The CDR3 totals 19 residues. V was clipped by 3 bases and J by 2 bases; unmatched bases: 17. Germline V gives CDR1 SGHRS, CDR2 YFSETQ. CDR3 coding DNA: TGCGCCAGCAGCTCGGAGGCTAGCGGGAGAAGTGGAAAGGCCTACGAGCAGTACTTC. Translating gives CASSSEASGRSGKAYEQYF.

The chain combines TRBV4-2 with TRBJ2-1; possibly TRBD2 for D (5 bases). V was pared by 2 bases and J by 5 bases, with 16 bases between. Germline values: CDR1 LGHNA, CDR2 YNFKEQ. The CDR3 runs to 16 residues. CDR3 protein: CASSQQLGLPHNEQFF. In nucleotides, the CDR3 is TGTGCCAGCAGCCAACAGCTTGGACTTCCACACAATGAGCAGTTCTTC.

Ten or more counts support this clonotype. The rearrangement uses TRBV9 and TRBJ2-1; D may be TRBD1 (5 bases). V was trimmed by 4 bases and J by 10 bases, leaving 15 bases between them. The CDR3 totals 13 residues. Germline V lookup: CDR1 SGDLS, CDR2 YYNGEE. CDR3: CASSHGATYEQFF. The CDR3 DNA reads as TGTGCCAGCAGCCATGGGGCGACTTACGAGCAGTTCTTC.

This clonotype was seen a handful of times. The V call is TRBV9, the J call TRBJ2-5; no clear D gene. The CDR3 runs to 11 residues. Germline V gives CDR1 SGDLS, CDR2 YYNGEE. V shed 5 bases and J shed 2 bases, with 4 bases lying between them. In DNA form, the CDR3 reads TGTGCCAGCAGGGAACAAGAGACCCAGTACTTC. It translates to CASREQETQYF.

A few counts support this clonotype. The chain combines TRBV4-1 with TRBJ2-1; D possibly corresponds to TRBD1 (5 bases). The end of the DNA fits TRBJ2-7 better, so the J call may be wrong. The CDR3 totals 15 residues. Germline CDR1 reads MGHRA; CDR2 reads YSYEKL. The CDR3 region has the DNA TGCGCCAGCACGGTGACAGTCAGGAGCTCCTACGAGCAGTACTTC. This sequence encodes CASTVTVRSSYEQYF.

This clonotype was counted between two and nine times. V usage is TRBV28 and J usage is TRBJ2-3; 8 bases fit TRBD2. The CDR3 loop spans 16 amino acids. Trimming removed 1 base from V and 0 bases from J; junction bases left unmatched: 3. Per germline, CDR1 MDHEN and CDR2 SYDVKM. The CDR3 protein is CASSLSTGGSTDTQYF. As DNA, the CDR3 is TGTGCCAGCAGTTTATCTACGGGAGGGAGCACAGATACGCAGTATTTT.

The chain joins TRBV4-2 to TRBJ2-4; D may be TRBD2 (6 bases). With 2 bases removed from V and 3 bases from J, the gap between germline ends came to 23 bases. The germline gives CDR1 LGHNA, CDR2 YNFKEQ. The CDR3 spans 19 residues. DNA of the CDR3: TGTGCCAGCAGCCAACCATTTCCGGGAGTGGCAATGGACAAAAACATTCAGTACTTC. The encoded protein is CASSQPFPGVAMDKNIQYF.

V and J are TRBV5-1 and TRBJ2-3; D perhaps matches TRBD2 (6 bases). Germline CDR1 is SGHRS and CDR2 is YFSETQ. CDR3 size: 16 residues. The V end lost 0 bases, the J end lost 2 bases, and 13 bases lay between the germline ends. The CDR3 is CASSLGAGTVTDTQYF. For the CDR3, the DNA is TGCGCCAGCAGCTTGGGGGCGGGAACAGTCACAGATACGCAGTATTTT.

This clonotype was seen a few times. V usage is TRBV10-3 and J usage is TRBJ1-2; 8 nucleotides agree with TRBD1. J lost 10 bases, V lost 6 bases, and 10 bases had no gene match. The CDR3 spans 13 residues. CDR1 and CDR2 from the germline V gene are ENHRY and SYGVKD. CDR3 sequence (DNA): TGTGCCATCAGCCTTGGGGACAGGTCGGACTACACCTTC. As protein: CAISLGDRSDYTF.

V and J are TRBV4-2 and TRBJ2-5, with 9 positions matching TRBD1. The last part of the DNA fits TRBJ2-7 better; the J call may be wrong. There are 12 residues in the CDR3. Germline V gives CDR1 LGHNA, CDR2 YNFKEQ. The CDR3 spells CASRGQGHEQYF. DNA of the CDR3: TGTGCCAGCAGGGGACAGGGCCACGAGCAGTACTTC.

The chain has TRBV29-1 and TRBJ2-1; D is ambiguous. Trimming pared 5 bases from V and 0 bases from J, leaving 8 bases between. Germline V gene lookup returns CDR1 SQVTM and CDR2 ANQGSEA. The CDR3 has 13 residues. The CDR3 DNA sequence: TGCAGCGTTATTGGCGGCTCCTACAATGAGCAGTTCTTC. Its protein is CSVIGGSYNEQFF.

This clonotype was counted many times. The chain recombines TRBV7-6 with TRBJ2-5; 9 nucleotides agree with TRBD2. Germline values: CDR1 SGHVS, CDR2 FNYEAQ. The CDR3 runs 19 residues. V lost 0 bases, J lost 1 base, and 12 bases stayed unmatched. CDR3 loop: CASSLAFPSGKGVQETQYF. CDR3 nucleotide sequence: TGTGCCAGCAGCTTAGCGTTCCCTAGCGGGAAGGGAGTCCAAGAGACCCAGTACTTC.